This T cell receptor (beta chain) was observed in a study of OX40 agonist ivuxolimab in advanced cancers. Study-level background: Three patients showed partial responses: one hepatocellular carcinoma and two cutaneous melanoma cases. Study-level points and caveats: In general, CD8+ T cells held more expanded clones than CD4+ did, on average.

Patients were ruled out by autoimmune disease history or systemic immunosuppression. Sequencing used immunoSEQ multiplex PCR; TCRdb keeps in-frame clones, though not all of them. This sample carries approximately 76,000 clones, roughly 91% of them seen once, and the ten largest clones take 10% to 15%. In regard to this clone: Its antigen remains unidentified.

This receptor was taken from an adult with an advanced solid tumor such as melanoma, head and neck, liver or kidney cancer. The starting material was CD4+ or CD8+ T cells sorted from blood, obtained in a trial of the OX40 agonist ivuxolimab.

The CDR3, as DNA: TGTGCCAGCTGGGGAGCGGCGAACACCGGGGAGCTGTTTTTT. Its translation: CASWGAANTGELFF. The V gene is TRBV27, the J gene TRBJ2-2; D is possibly TRBD2 (5 bases). Per the germline V gene, CDR1 is MNHEY and CDR2 is SMNVEV (reference sequence). Trimming left V 8 bases short and J 0 bases short, with 10 bases between. The CDR3 has 14 amino acids.